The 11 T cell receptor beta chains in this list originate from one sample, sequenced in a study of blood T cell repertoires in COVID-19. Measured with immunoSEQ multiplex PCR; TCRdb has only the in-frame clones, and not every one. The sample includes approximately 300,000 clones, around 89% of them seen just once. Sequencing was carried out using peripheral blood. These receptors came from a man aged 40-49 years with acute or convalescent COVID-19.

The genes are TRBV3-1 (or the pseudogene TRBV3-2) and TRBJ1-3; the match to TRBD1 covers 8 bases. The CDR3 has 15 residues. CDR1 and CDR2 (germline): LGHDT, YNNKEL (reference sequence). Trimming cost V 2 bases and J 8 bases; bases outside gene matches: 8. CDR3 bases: TGTGCCAGCAGCCAAAGGCTGACAGGGGAGGACACCATATATTTT. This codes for CASSQRLTGEDTIYF.

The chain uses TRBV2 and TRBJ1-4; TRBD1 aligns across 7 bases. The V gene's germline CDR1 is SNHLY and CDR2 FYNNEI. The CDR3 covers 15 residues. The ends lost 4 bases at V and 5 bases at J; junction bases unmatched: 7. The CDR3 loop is CASSVRTGGNEKLFF. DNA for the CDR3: TGTGCCAGCAGTGTCCGGACAGGAGGAAATGAAAAACTGTTTTTT.

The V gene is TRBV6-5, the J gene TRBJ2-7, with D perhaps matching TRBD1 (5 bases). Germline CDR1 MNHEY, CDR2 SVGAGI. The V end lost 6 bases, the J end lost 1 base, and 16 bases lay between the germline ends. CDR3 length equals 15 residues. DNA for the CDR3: TGTGCCAGCAGCGAGGCCCACAGGAGATCCTACGAGCAGTACTTC. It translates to CASSEAHRRSYEQYF.

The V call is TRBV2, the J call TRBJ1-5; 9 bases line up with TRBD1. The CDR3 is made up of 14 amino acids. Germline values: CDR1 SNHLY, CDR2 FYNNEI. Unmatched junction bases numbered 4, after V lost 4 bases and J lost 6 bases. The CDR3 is CASSATGGGQPQHF. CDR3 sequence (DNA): TGTGCCAGCAGTGCTACAGGGGGCGGTCAGCCCCAGCATTTT.

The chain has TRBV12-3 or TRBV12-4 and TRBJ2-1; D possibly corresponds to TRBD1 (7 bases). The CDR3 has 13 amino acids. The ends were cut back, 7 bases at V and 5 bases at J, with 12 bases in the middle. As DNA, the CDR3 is TGTGCCAGCATGCGGGGACAGCACAATGAGCAGTTCTTC. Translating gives CASMRGQHNEQFF.

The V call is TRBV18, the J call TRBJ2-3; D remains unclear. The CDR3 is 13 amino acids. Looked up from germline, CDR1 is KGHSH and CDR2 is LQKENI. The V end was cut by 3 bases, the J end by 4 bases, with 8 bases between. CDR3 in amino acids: CASSPKQADTQYF. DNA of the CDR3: TGTGCCAGCTCACCCAAGCAGGCAGATACGCAGTATTTT.

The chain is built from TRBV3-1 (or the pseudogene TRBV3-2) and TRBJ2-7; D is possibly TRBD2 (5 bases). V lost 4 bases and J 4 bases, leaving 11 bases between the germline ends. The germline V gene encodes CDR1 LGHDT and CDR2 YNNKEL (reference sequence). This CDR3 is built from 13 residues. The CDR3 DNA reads TGTGCCAGCAGCCGCGGACCGGGGTACGAGCAGTACTTC. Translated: CASSRGPGYEQYF.

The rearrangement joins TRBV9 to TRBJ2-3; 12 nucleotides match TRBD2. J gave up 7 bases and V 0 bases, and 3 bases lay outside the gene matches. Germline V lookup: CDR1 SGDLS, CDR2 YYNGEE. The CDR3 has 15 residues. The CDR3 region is CASSVASGGANTQYF. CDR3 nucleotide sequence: TGTGCCAGCAGCGTAGCTAGCGGGGGGGCAAATACGCAGTATTTT.

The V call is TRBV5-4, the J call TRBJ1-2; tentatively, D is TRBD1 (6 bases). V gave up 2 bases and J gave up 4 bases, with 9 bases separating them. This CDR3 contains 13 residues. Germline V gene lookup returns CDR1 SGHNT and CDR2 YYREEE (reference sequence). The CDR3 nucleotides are TGTGCCAGCAGCTTCCGGGACATCTATGGCTACACCTTC. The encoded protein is CASSFRDIYGYTF.

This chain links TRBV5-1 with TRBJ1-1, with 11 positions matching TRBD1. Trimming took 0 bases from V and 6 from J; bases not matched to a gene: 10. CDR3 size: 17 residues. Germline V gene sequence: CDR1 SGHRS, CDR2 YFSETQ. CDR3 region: CASSLGTGGAGGPEAFF. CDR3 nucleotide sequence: TGCGCCAGCAGCTTGGGGACAGGGGGCGCAGGAGGACCTGAAGCTTTCTTT.

This CDR3 is CASSDRAGNTIYF. The CDR3 nucleotides read TGCGCCAGCAGCGACAGGGCTGGAAACACCATATATTTT. The chain has TRBV5-1 and TRBJ1-3; 7 nucleotides match TRBD1. V lost 4 bases to trimming and J lost 2 bases; unmatched junction nucleotides: 0. This CDR3 spans 13 amino acids. The germline CDR1 and CDR2 sequences are SGHRS and YFSETQ. Drawing the rest from reference TRBV5-1 and TRBJ1-3, the complete variable domain is KAGVTQTPRYLIKTRGQQVTLSCSPISGHRSVSWYQQTPGQGLQFLFEYFSETQRNKGNFPGRFSGRQFSNSRSEMNVSTLELGDSALYLCASSDRAGNTIYFGEGSWLTVV.